This T cell receptor beta chain is from a study of OX40 agonist ivuxolimab in advanced cancers. Study context: The dose-escalation group included hepatocellular carcinoma, melanoma, renal cell carcinoma and head and neck cancer.

Only in-frame clones appear in the TCRdb table, and some are missing; sequencing was by immunoSEQ multiplex PCR. The table has over 30,000 clones, approximately 80% seen once. Of note for this clone: Its antigen remains unknown.

The germline V gene encodes CDR1 MNHEY and CDR2 SMNVEV (reference sequence). The CDR3 runs to 17 residues. V trimming: 2 bases; J trimming: 5 bases; junction bases outside the gene matches: 12. Study-wide results and caveats: Relative to CD4+, CD8+ T cells held more expanded clones on average. Clones of CD4+ and CD8+ blood T cells grew by week 6 at doses of 0.1 to 3.0 mg/kg.

The rearrangement joins TRBV27 to TRBJ1-1; 9 nucleotides agree with TRBD1. The sequence was obtained from an adult with an advanced solid tumor such as melanoma, head and neck, liver or kidney cancer. Sequences were derived from CD4+ or CD8+ T cells sorted from blood, sampled in a trial of the OX40 agonist ivuxolimab. This chain's CDR3 is CASSLGWPGQGGTEAFF. The CDR3 bases are TGTGCCAGCAGTTTAGGCTGGCCGGGACAGGGTGGTACTGAAGCTTTCTTT.